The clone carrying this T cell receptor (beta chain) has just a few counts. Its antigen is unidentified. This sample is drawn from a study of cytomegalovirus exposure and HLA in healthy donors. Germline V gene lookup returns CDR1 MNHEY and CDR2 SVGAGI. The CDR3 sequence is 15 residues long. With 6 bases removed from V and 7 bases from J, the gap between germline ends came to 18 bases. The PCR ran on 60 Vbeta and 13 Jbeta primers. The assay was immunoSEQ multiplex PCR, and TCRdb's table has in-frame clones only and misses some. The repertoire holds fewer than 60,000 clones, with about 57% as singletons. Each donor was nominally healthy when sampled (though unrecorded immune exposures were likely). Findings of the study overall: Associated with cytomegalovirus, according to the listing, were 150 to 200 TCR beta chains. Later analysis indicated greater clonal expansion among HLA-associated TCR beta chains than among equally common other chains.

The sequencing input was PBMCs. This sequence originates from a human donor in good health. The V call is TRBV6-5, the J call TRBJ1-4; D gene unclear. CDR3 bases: TGTGCCAGCAGCGAACTGGAGCGAGTCGGTGAAAAACTGTTTTTT. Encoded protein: CASSELERVGEKLFF.